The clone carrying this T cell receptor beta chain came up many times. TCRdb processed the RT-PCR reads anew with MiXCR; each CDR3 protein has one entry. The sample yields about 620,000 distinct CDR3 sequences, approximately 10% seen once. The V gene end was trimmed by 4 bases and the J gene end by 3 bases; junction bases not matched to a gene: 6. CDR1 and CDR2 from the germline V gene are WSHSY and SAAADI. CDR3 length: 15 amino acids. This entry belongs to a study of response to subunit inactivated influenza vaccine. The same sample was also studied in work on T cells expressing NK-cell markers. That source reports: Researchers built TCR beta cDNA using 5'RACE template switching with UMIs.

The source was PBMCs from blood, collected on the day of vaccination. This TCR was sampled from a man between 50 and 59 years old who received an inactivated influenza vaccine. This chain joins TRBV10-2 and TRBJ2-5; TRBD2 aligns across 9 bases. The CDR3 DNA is TGCGCCAGCAGTGCGGTGGCTAGCGGGAAAGAGACCCAGTACTTC. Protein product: CASSAVASGKETQYF.